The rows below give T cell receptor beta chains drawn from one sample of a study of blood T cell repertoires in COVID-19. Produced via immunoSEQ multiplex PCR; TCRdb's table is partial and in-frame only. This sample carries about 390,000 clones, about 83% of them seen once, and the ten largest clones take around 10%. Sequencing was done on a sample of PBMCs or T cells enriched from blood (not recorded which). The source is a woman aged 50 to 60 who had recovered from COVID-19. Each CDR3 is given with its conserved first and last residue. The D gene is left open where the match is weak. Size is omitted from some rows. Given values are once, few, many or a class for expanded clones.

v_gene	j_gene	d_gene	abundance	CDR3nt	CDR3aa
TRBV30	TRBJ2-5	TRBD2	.	TGTGCCTGGAGTGTAGGGCTAGCGGGGACCCAAGAGACCCAGTACTTC	CAWSVGLAGTQETQYF
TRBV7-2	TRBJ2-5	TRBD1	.	TGTGCCAGCAGCTTAACAGGGGGCCAAGAGACCCAGTACTTC	CASSLTGGQETQYF
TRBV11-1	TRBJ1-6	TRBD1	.	TGTGCCAGCAGGGGTGACAGGGGGAATTCACCCCTCCACTTT	CASRGDRGNSPLHF
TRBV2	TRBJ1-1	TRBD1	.	TGTGCCAGCAGTAGCAGGGACAGGGCGCCTGAAGCTTTCTTT	CASSSRDRAPEAFF
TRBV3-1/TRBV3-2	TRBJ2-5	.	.	TGTGCCAGCAGCCAAGGGCTAGTCGGAGAGACCCAGTACTTC	CASSQGLVGETQYF
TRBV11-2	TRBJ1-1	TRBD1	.	TGTGCCAGCAGCTATGCCCCGGGACAGGGGAGTTCTATCGGAGCTTTCTTT	CASSYAPGQGSSIGAFF
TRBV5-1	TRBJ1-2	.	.	TGCGCCAGCAGCGTCAGTGGGAGAGATGTCTATGGCTACACCTTC	CASSVSGRDVYGYTF
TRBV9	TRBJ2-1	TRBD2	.	TGTGCCAGCAGCGCAGGTAGCGGGGGAATTTTGAATGAGCAGTTCTTC	CASSAGSGGILNEQFF
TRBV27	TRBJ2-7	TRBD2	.	TGTGCCAGCAGTCGATTAGCGGGCACCTCCTACGAGCAGTACTTC	CASSRLAGTSYEQYF
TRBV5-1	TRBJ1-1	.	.	TGCGCCAGCAGCGCACAGGGTTTTGGGAACACTGAAGCTTTCTTT	CASSAQGFGNTEAFF
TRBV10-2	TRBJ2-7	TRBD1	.	TGCGCCAGTACAGGGGCCGAGTCCTACGAGCAGTACTTC	CASTGAESYEQYF
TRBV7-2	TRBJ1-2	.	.	TGTGCCAGCAGCTTAGCGCGGGACGTGAACTATGGCTACACCTTC	CASSLARDVNYGYTF
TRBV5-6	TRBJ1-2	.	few	TGTGCCAGCAGCTTGTGGTTAGGTGGGGGGGCCGGCTACACCTTC	CASSLWLGGGAGYTF
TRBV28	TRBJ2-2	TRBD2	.	TGTGCCAGCAGTCCGCCTAACGGGGGGGCGAACACCGGGGAGCTGTTTTTT	CASSPPNGGANTGELFF
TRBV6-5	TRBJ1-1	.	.	TGTGCCAGCAGCTTACGGGCGGGGGCTGAAGCTTTCTTT	CASSLRAGAEAFF
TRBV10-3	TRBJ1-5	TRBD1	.	TGTGCCATCAGTGATAGGACAGGGGGGCATCAGCCCCAGCATTTT	CAISDRTGGHQPQHF
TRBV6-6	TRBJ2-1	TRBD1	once	TGTGCCAGCAGTTACGCCCCGGACAGGGCCGACAATGAGCAGTTCTTC	CASSYAPDRADNEQFF
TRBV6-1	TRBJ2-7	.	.	TGTGCCAGCAGTGACAATTACGAGCAGTACTTC	CASSDNYEQYF
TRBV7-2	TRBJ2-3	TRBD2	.	TGTGCCAGCAGCTCTGGGACTAGCGGGGCCCTCGGTACAGATACGCAGTATTTT	CASSSGTSGALGTDTQYF
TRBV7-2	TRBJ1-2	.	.	TGTGCCAGCAGCTTAGACGCGGGGCGCGACTATGGCTACACCTTC	CASSLDAGRDYGYTF
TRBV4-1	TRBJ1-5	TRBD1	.	TGCGCCAGCAGCCATCCTCCCAGGGAAGGCGGGACAGGGAACCAGCCCCAGCATTTT	CASSHPPREGGTGNQPQHF
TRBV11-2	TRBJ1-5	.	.	TGTGCCAGCAGCCGGGGGAATCAGCCCCAGCATTTT	CASSRGNQPQHF
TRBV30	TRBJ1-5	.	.	TGTGCCTGGAGCAACGGTCACAATCAGCCCCAGCATTTT	CAWSNGHNQPQHF
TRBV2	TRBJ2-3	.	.	TGTGCCAGCAGTGTAGGGCAGGGGTACACAGATACGCAGTATTTT	CASSVGQGYTDTQYF
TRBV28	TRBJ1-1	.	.	TGTGCCAGCAGTTTAGATACGGGGAACACTGAAGCTTTCTTT	CASSLDTGNTEAFF
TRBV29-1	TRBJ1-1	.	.	TGCAGCGTTGTTGGTTTATCCCTGACAGGTCGGGAAGCTTTCTTT	CSVVGLSLTGREAFF
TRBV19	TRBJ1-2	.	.	TGTGCCAGTAGTATTGACACAGGACGCAACTATGGCTACACCTTC	CASSIDTGRNYGYTF
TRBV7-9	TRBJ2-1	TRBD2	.	TGTGCCAGCAGCTTAGAGGAAAGAGCGGGGGCCAATGAGCAGTTCTTC	CASSLEERAGANEQFF